This TCR beta chain was identified in a study of identical twins. Study results and caveats: Clonotypes of the beta chain that were abundant in cord blood carried fewer insertions (memory repertoires showed none). These conclusions were based on statistical analysis (cross-sectional, not following the same donors).

Of note for this clonotype: The antigen remains unidentified.

The CDR3 extends over 13 amino acids. Germline V CDR1 and CDR2: SGHAT, FQNNGV. Trimming took 5 bases from V and 6 from J, leaving 12 bases between them. TCRdb used MiXCR to reprocess the 5' RACE reads, holding one entry per CDR3 protein. The sample has fewer than 900,000 distinct CDR3 sequences; 18% are singletons. In every case, the donor was a healthy Caucasian. The same sample was also used in a study of T cells expressing NK-cell markers. That paper adds: A few donors' CD3+CD56-NKG2C+ cells were dominated by the same clonotypes.

The receptor's source is a woman aged 18-29 years in good health. This sequence joins TRBV11-2 and TRBJ2-3, with D perhaps TRBD2 (5 bases). The specimen sequenced was PBMCs. CDR3 amino acids: CASSPRLYDTQYF. CDR3 in DNA: TGTGCCAGCAGCCCTAGACTATACGATACGCAGTATTTT.